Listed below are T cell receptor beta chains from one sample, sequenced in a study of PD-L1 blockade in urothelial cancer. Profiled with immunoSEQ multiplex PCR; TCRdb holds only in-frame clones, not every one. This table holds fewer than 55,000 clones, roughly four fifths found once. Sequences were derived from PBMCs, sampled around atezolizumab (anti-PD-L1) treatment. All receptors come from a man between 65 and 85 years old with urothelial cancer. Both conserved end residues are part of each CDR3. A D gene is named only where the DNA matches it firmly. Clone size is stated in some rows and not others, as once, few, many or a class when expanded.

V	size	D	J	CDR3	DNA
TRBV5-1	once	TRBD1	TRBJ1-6	CASSQGQGGNSPLHF	TGCGCCAGCAGCCAGGGACAGGGAGGTAATTCACCCCTCCACTTT
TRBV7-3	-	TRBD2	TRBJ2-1	CASSLGLAEGYNEQFF	TGTGCCAGCAGCTTAGGACTAGCGGAGGGGTACAATGAGCAGTTCTTC
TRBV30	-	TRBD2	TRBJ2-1	CASRTSGGIVNEQFF	TGTGCCTCCAGGACTAGCGGGGGGATCGTCAATGAGCAGTTCTTC
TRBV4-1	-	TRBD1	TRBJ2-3	CASSQLWTGDSRTDTQYF	TGCGCCAGCAGCCAACTATGGACAGGGGATAGTCGCACAGATACGCAGTATTTT
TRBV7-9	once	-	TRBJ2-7	CASSLSLGPGSEQYF	TGTGCCAGCAGCTTAAGTTTAGGCCCGGGATCCGAGCAGTACTTC
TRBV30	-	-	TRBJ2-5	CAWSNFQGGETQYF	TGTGCCTGGAGTAATTTCCAGGGTGGGGAGACCCAGTACTTC
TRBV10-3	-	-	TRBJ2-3	CAIRGVGSADTQYF	TGTGCCATCAGAGGTGTGGGCTCCGCGGATACGCAGTATTTT
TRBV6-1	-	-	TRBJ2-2	CASSARPQGGGELFF	TGTGCCAGCAGTGCAAGGCCTCAAGGCGGCGGGGAGCTGTTTTTT
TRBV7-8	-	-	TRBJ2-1	CASSLSLNNEQFF	TGTGCCAGCAGCTTAAGTCTAAACAATGAGCAGTTCTTC
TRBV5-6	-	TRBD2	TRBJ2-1	CASSPLSGSSYNEQFF	TGTGCCAGCAGTCCTCTTAGCGGGAGCTCCTACAATGAGCAGTTCTTC
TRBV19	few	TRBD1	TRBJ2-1	CASSRGQRFSYNEQFF	TGTGCCAGTTCCAGGGGGCAGCGATTCTCCTACAATGAGCAGTTCTTC
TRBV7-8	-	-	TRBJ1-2	CASSPPWDTQNSNYGYTF	TGTGCCAGCAGCCCTCCTTGGGACACCCAAAACTCTAACTATGGCTACACCTTC
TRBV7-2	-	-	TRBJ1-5	CASSRQVNQPQHF	TGTGCCAGCAGCAGACAAGTCAATCAGCCCCAGCATTTT
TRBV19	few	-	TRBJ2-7	CASSIGRGQPYEQYF	TGTGCCAGTAGTATTGGCAGGGGTCAACCCTACGAGCAGTACTTC
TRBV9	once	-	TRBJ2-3	CASSVTQGTDTQYF	TGTGCCAGCAGCGTTACCCAGGGCACAGATACGCAGTATTTT
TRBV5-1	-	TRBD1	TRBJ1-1	CASSLAGTGIMNTEAFF	TGCGCCAGCAGCTTGGCCGGGACAGGCATCATGAACACTGAAGCTTTCTTT
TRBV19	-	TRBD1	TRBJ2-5	CASTDRGALETQYF	TGTGCCAGTACCGACAGGGGGGCGCTGGAGACCCAGTACTTC
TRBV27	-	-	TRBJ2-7	CASSPTGSRDEQYF	TGTGCCAGCAGTCCCACCGGGAGCCGGGACGAGCAGTACTTC
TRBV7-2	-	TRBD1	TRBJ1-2	CASTPRSDRAYTF	TGTGCCAGCACCCCTCGGTCGGACAGGGCTTACACCTTC
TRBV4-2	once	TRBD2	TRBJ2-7	CASSQTLAGSNEQYF	TGTGCCAGCAGCCAAACTCTAGCGGGGAGCAACGAGCAGTACTTC
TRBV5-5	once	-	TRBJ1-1	CASSWGTSTEAFF	TGTGCCAGCAGCTGGGGGACAAGCACTGAAGCTTTCTTT
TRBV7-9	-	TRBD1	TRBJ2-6	CASSSVQGALDSGANVLTF	TGTGCCAGCAGCTCCGTACAGGGGGCTCTGGACTCTGGGGCCAACGTCCTGACTTTC